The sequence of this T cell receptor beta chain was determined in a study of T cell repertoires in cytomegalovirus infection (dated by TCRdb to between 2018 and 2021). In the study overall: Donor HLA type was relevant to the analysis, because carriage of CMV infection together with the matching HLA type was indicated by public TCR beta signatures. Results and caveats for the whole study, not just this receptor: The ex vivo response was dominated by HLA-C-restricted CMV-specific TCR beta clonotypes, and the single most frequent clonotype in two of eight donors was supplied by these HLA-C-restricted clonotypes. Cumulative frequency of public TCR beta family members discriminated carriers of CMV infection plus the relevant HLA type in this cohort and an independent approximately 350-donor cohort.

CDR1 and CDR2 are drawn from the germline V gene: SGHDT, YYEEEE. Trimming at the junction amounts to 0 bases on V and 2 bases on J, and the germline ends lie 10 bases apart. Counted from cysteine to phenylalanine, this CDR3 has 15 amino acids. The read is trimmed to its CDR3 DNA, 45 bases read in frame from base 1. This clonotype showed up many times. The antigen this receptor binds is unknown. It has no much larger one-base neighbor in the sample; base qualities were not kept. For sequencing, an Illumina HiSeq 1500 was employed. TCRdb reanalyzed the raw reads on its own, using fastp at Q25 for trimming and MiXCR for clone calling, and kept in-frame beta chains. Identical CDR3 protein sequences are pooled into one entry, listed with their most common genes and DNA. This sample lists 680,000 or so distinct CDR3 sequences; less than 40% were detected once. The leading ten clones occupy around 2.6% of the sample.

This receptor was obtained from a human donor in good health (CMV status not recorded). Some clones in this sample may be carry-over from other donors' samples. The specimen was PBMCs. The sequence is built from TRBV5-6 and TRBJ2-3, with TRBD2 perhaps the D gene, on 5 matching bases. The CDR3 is CASSLGSGLTDTQYF. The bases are TGTGCCAGCAGCTTGGGGAGCGGACTCACAGATACGCAGTATTTT.